The sequence of this T cell receptor (beta chain) was determined in a study of cytomegalovirus exposure and HLA in healthy donors. Across the study: In terms of ancestry, the Caucasian-associated cluster contained roughly 81% of the roughly 360 genotyped donors.

Overall study findings and caveats: Later analysis reportedly placed an Asian-associated ancestry cluster below the roughly 680-donor mean in N-insertions.

The donors comprised healthy bone marrow donors. As regards this clone: As yet, its antigen is unknown.

The primer mix had 60 Vbeta and 13 Jbeta primers. Original analysis: Later, an analysis found around 77 million unique TCR beta chains, and roughly 9.9 million of these were shared. Some clones are missing from TCRdb's copy, which holds only in-frame ones; the method was immunoSEQ multiplex PCR. V, J and clone size reflect that table, while D and trimming were determined from the DNA. The sample has 60,000 to 70,000 clones, approximately 80% seen once; the top ten hold about 2.9%. This sequence originates from a woman in her 30s in good health and CMV-seronegative. Sequenced: PBMCs.

CDR3 DNA: TGTGCCAGCAGCTTCGGGCAGGGCCTCAATCAGCCCCAGCATTTT. Amino acids: CASSFGQGLNQPQHF. The chain joins TRBV7-2 to TRBJ1-5, with D perhaps matching TRBD1 (5 bases). The CDR3 has 15 residues. With 3 bases removed from V and 3 bases from J, the gap between germline ends came to 12 bases. Germline-derived CDR1 and CDR2 are SGHTA and FQGNSA.